These T cell receptor beta chains were read from a single sample in a study of identical twins. Each CDR3 protein is one row after TCRdb ran MiXCR on the 5' RACE reads. In the table there are around 300,000 distinct CDR3 sequences, more than 6.5% of which are singletons. These data were also reused for a study on yellow fever vaccine responses in identical twins.

Sequencing was done on a sample of memory (CD45RO+) T cells sorted from blood. These receptors all come from a woman under 30 in good health. Both conserved end residues are part of each CDR3. Fields, in order: CDR3 length, J gene, V gene, clone size, D gene, CDR3 DNA, CDR3 protein. A D gene is named only where the DNA matches it firmly. Where a row states a size, it is once, few, many or the class of an expanded clone; other rows omit it.

>14|TRBJ1-1|TRBV28|many|NA
TGTGCCAGCAGTTTCAGTGGGCGCGGCACTGAAGCTTTCTTT
CASSFSGRGTEAFF
>15|TRBJ2-1|TRBV11-2|many|NA
TGTGCCAGCAGCTTAGTAGCGGCCACCTACAATGAGCAGTTCTTC
CASSLVAATYNEQFF
>15|TRBJ2-5|TRBV25-1|many|NA
TGTGCCAGCAGTGACATTAAGGGACAACAAGAGACCCAGTACTTC
CASSDIKGQQETQYF
>15|TRBJ1-1|TRBV12-3/TRBV12-4|NA|NA
TGTGCCAGCAGCCCCCCGACCGGGCCCCTGGCGGAAGCTTTCTTT
CASSPPTGPLAEAFF
>14|TRBJ2-2|TRBV5-1|few|NA
TGCGCCACCAACGACAGGACGAACACCGGGGAGCTGTTTTTT
CATNDRTNTGELFF
>15|TRBJ2-2|TRBV5-1|NA|NA
TGCGCCAGCTATACCGGGGACTCGAACACCGGGGAGCTGTTTTTT
CASYTGDSNTGELFF
>12|TRBJ2-5|TRBV6-6|NA|NA
TGTGCCAGCAGGGAGGGGGTAGAGACCCAGTACTTC
CASREGVETQYF
>16|TRBJ2-1|TRBV7-6|few|TRBD2
TGTGCCAGCAGTTCCTATAGCGGGAGTGGCTACAATGAGCAGTTCTTC
CASSSYSGSGYNEQFF
>15|TRBJ2-4|TRBV4-2|NA|NA
TGTGCCAGCAGCCAAGAGGGGACGATGAGACCCATTCAGTACTTC
CASSQEGTMRPIQYF
>15|TRBJ1-4|TRBV12-3/TRBV12-4|many|NA
TGTGCCAGCAGTTTAGTGGCAGGGCGCCCCGAAAAACTGTTTTTT
CASSLVAGRPEKLFF
>15|TRBJ2-6|TRBV6-1|NA|NA
TGTGCCAGCAATAAAGGGGGGGCCGGGGCCAACGTCCTGACTTTC
CASNKGGAGANVLTF
>15|TRBJ2-2|TRBV20-1|many|NA
TGCAGCTGGCTGGGGACCCAGCTTGGGACCGGGGAGCTGTTTTTT
CSWLGTQLGTGELFF
>14|TRBJ2-5|TRBV10-3|many|NA
TGTGCCATCAGTGACCCTGAAGTCCAAGAGACCCAGTACTTC
CAISDPEVQETQYF
>15|TRBJ2-5|TRBV7-8|few|TRBD1
TGTGCCAGCAGCTTAGGAACAGGGGGCTTGGAGACCCAGTACTTC
CASSLGTGGLETQYF
>15|TRBJ2-4|TRBV3-1|few|NA
TGTGCCAGCAGCCAAGCGGGGAATACCAAAAACATTCAGTACTTC
CASSQAGNTKNIQYF